One sample yielded the 15 T cell receptor beta chains listed below, sequenced in a study of blood T cell repertoires in COVID-19. Generated by immunoSEQ multiplex PCR, the TCRdb table keeps only in-frame clones and is missing some. This sample carries some 140,000 clones, about 80% of them seen once, and the ten largest clones take 12%. The sequenced material came from peripheral blood. The source of these receptors is a woman aged 55-70 years with COVID-19, enrolled during active disease.

This chain joins TRBV24-1 and TRBJ2-3, with D maybe TRBD2 (6 bases). V shed 9 bases and J shed 4 bases, with 10 bases lying between them. The germline V gene has CDR1 KGHDR and CDR2 SFDVKD. CDR3 length equals 12 residues. CDR3 nucleotide sequence: TGTGCCACCCAGGGACTTCCAGATACGCAGTATTTT. Translating it yields CATQGLPDTQYF.

The V call is TRBV5-1, the J call TRBJ2-1, with 9 bases matching TRBD2. Germline trimming cut 4 bases from V and 12 bases from J; bases unmatched to any gene: 14. The CDR3 has 15 amino acids. Germline-derived CDR1 and CDR2 are SGHRS and YFSETQ. In nucleotides, the CDR3 is TGCGCCAGCAGCGCGGGGGGGTCCCAGCCCTTCGCGCAGTTCTTC. As protein: CASSAGGSQPFAQFF.

The rearrangement uses TRBV9 and TRBJ2-5; D may be TRBD2 (6 bases). In germline, CDR1 is SGDLS, CDR2 YYNGEE. With 4 bases removed from V and 4 bases from J, the gap between germline ends came to 14 bases. CDR3 size: 14 residues. The chain's CDR3 is CASSPNSGRETQYF. The DNA of the CDR3 is TGTGCCAGCAGCCCTAACTCCGGGAGAGAGACCCAGTACTTC.

The chain combines TRBV6-1 with TRBJ1-4; TRBD1 matches at 11 bases. The CDR3 consists of 16 residues. After removal of 3 bases from V and 5 bases from J, the junction contained 5 bases not matched to a gene. Germline-derived CDR1 and CDR2 are MNHNS and SASEGT. The CDR3 DNA sequence: TGTGCCAGCAGTGATGCGGGACAGGGGGGGAATGAAAAACTGTTTTTT. Translation: CASSDAGQGGNEKLFF.

The CDR3 reads CASSLLRTENTEAFF. The CDR3 DNA follows: TGTGCCAGCAGCTTATTACGAACAGAGAACACTGAAGCTTTCTTT. The chain is built from TRBV7-8 and TRBJ1-1; D gene unclear. Germline V gene data show CDR1 as SGHVS and CDR2 as FQNEAQ. The CDR3 loop spans 15 amino acids. Trimming shortened V by 2 bases and J by 1 base, and 11 bases separated the two germline ends.

V gene TRBV19 combines with J gene TRBJ2-7, with a weak D call TRBD1 (5 bases). The V end lost 9 bases, the J end lost 6 bases, and 18 bases lay between the germline ends. The CDR3 is 13 residues long. Germline V gene data show CDR1 as LNHDA and CDR2 as SQIVND (reference sequence). The CDR3 bases are TGTGCCAGCGCTGCGATGGGGCTTGGCGAGCAGTACTTC. This gives the protein CASAAMGLGEQYF.

The gene calls are TRBV5-1 and TRBJ1-1, with D perhaps matching TRBD1 (5 bases). The CDR3 runs to 15 residues. V lost 0 bases and J lost 2, with 11 bases in between. Germline V gene data show CDR1 as SGHRS and CDR2 as YFSETQ. The CDR3 DNA follows: TGCGCCAGCAGCTTGGCGGCAGACAGTAACACTGAAGCTTTCTTT. Its translation is CASSLAADSNTEAFF.

The chain has TRBV18 and TRBJ1-4; no firm D call. CDR1 is KGHSH and CDR2 is LQKENI in the germline V gene. There are 16 residues in the CDR3. With 0 bases removed from V and 4 bases from J, the gap between germline ends came to 12 bases. The CDR3 region has the DNA TGTGCCAGCTCACCACCGATTTCAGTTTTTAATGAAAAACTGTTTTTT. Its translation is CASSPPISVFNEKLFF.

J is TRBJ2-2 and V is TRBV21-1; the table names TRBD1, a call not compared with the DNA. TRBV21-1 is termed a pseudogene. The CDR3 sequence is 16 residues long. The CDR3 coding sequence is TGTGCCAGCACCCAAGGCAGGGAACCGAACACCGGGGAGCTGTTTTTT. Protein sequence: CASTQGREPNTGELFF.

The chain joins TRBV13 to TRBJ2-7, with 7 positions matching TRBD2. CDR3 length: 14 residues. CDR1 is PRHDT and CDR2 is FYEKMQ in the germline V gene (reference sequence). With V trimmed by 4 bases and J by 7 bases, 10 bases remained unmatched. The CDR3 spells CASSSVRDYVEQYF. In nucleotides, the CDR3 is TGTGCCAGCAGCTCGGTTCGGGACTACGTAGAGCAGTACTTC.

V usage is TRBV15 and J usage is TRBJ1-2; D might be TRBD1 (6 bases). The CDR3 is 14 residues long. The germline gives CDR1 LNHNV, CDR2 YYDKDF (reference sequence). Trimming cost V 1 base and J 2 bases, with 8 bases left between them. CDR3 DNA: TGTGCCACCAGCAGAGGAGACAGGAACTATGGCTACACCTTC. It is translated as CATSRGDRNYGYTF.

On this clone itself: This CDR3 is also generated by other DNA sequences in the sample. This chain links TRBV11-3 with TRBJ1-1; possible D gene TRBD1, 5 bases. Trimming left V 1 base short and J 5 bases short, with 11 bases between. Germline V CDR1 and CDR2: SGHNT, YENEEA. The CDR3 runs to 14 residues. This CDR3 reads CASSLGQGGTEAFF. The CDR3 DNA is TGTGCCAGCAGCTTAGGCCAGGGAGGAACTGAAGCTTTCTTT.

This chain joins TRBV2 and TRBJ1-1, with D uncertain. The germline V and J ends were trimmed by 8 bases and 0 bases, with 7 bases remaining between them. Germline assignment: CDR1 SNHLY and CDR2 FYNNEI. This CDR3 is 12 amino acids long. For the CDR3, the DNA is TGTGCCAGCGTCAGTATGAACACTGAAGCTTTCTTT. Translated, it gives CASVSMNTEAFF.

This clone was counted only a few times. The chain recombines TRBV6-5 with TRBJ2-1; 7 nucleotides align to TRBD2. Germline CDR1 MNHEY, CDR2 SVGAGI. V lost 6 bases, J lost 9 bases, and 14 bases stayed unmatched. The CDR3 runs to 15 residues. CDR3 nucleotide sequence: TGTGCCAGCAGGCCCGTGAGGGCGGGAGTGGGTGAGCAGTTCTTC. This translates into CASRPVRAGVGEQFF.

V and J are TRBV19 and TRBJ1-2; no definite D call. Trimming removed 4 bases from V and 0 bases from J, with 12 bases in between. There are 15 residues in the CDR3. Germline V lookup: CDR1 LNHDA, CDR2 SQIVND (reference sequence). In nucleotides, the CDR3 is TGTGCCAGTAGTAACACATGGTTGGCTAACTATGGCTACACCTTC. Protein sequence: CASSNTWLANYGYTF.